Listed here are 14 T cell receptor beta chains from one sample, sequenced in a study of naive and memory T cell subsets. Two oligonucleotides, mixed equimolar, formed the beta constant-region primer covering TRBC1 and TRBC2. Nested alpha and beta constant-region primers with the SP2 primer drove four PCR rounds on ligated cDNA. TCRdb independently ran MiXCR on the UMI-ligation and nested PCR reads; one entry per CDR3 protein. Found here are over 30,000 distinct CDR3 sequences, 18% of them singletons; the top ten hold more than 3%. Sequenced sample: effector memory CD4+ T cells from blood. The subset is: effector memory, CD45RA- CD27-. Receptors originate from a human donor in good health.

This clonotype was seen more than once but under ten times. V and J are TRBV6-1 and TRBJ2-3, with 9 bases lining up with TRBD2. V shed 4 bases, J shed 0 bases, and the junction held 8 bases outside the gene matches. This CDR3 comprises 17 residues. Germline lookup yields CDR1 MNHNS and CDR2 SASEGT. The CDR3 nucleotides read TGTGCCAGCAGTGTGGCGGGAGGGCACGCTAGCACAGATACGCAGTATTTT. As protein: CASSVAGGHASTDTQYF.

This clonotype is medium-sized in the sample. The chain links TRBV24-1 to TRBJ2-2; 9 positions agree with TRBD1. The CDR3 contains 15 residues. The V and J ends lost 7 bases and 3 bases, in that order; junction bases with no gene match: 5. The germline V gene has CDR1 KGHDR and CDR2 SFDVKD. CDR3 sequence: CATRPGQGYTGELFF. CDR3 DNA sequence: TGTGCCACCAGGCCGGGACAGGGTTACACCGGGGAGCTGTTTTTT.

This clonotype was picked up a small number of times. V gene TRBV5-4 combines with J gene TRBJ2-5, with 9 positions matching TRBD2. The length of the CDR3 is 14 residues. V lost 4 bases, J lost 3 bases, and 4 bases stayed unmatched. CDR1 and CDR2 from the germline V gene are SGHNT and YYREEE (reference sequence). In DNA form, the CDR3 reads TGTGCCAGCAGCCTCGGGACTAGCAAAGAGACCCAGTACTTC. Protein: CASSLGTSKETQYF.

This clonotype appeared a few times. The CDR3 bases are TGTGCCAGTAAAGCCCAGGGGGCGAAAAACTATGGCTACACCTTC. This codes for CASKAQGAKNYGYTF. The chain employs TRBV28 and TRBJ1-2; 8 bases align to TRBD1. Germline values: CDR1 MDHEN, CDR2 SYDVKM. V was clipped by 9 bases and J by 2 bases; unmatched bases: 11. The CDR3 covers 15 residues.

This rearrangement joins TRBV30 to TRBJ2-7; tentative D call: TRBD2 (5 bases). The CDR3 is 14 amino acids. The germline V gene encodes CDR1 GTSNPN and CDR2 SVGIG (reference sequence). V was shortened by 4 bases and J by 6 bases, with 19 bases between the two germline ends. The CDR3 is CAWKLAGGFGEQYF. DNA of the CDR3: TGTGCCTGGAAACTCGCGGGCGGGTTCGGCGAGCAGTACTTC.

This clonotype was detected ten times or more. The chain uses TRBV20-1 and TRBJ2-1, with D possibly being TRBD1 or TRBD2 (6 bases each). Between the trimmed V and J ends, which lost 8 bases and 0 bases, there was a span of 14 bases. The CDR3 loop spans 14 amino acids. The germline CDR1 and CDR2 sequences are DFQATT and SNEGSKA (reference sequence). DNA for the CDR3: TGCAGTCCCCAAGGGGGGAGCTCCTACAATGAGCAGTTCTTC. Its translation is CSPQGGSSYNEQFF.

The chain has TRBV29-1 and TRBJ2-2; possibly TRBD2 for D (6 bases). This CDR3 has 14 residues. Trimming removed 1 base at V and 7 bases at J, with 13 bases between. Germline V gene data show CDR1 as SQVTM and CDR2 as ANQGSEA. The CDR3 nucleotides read TGCAGCGTTGAAGGGGGCGGGATCTTCGGGGAGCTGTTTTTT. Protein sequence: CSVEGGGIFGELFF.

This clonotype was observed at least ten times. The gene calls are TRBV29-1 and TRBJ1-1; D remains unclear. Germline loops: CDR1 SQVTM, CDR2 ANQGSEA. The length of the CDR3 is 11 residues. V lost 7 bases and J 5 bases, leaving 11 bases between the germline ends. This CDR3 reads CSALYLTEAFF. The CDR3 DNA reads TGCAGCGCCCTTTACCTGACTGAAGCTTTCTTT.

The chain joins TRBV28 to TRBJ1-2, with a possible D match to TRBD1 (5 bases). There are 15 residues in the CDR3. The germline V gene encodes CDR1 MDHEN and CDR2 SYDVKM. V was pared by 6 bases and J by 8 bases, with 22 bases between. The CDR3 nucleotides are TGTGCCAGCAGCAGGGCTGGGGTCCTTACGGGGGGCTACACCTTC. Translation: CASSRAGVLTGGYTF.

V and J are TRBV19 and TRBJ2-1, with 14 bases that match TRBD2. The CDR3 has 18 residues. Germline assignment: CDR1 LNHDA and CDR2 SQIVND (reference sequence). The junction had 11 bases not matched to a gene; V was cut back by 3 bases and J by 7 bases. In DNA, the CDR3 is TGTGCCAGTAGTATCCCCTCCGGGACTAGCGGGAGTAGAAATGAGCAGTTCTTC. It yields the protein CASSIPSGTSGSRNEQFF. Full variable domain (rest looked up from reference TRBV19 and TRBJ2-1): DGGITQSPKYLFRKEGQNVTLSCEQNLNHDAMYWYRQDPGQGLRLIYYSQIVNDFQKGDIAEGYSVSREKKESFPLTVTSAQKNPTAFYLCASSIPSGTSGSRNEQFFGPGTRLTVL.

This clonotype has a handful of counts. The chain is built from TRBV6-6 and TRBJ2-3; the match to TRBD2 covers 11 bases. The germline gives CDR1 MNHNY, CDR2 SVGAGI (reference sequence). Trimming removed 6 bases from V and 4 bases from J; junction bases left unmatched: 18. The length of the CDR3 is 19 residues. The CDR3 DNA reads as TGTGCCAGCAGCCGTGAGGCCCATTTAGCGGGAGGGCCATCAGATACGCAGTATTTT. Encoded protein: CASSREAHLAGGPSDTQYF.

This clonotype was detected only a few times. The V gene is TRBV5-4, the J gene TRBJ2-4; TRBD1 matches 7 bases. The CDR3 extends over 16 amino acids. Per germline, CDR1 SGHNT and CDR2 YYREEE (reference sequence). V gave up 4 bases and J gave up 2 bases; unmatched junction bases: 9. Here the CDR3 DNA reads TGTGCCAGCAGCGTAAGGGACAGAGGTTCCAAAAACATTCAGTACTTC. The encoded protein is CASSVRDRGSKNIQYF.

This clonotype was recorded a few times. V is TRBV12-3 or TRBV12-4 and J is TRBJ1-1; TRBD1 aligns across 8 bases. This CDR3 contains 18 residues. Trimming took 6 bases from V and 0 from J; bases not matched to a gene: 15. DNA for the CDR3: TGTGCCAGCAGCCAGGGAGCGGGACAGGCTTCGATGAACACTGAAGCTTTCTTT. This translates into CASSQGAGQASMNTEAFF.

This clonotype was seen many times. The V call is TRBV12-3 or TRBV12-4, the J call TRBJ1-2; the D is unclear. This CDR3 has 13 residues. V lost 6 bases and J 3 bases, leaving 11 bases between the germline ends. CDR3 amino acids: CASSLMGDYGYTF. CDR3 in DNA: TGTGCCAGCAGCCTGATGGGCGACTATGGCTACACCTTC.